The present entry profiles one T cell receptor (beta chain) with its context. This specimen comes from a study of T-cell reconstitution after alpha-beta-depleted transplantation in children. Unique molecular identifiers were used to barcode this TCRbeta library. TCRdb fed the PCR reads into MiXCR, producing one record per CDR3 protein. In the table there are a few hundred thousand distinct CDR3 sequences, almost 10% of which are singletons. V gave up 6 bases and J gave up 0 bases; unmatched junction bases: 4. This CDR3 contains 16 residues. The sample was PBMCs from the stem cell graft donor, taken from the stem cell graft. The sequence derives from a human donor who donated a stem cell graft to a child with SCID. The chain carries TRBV12-3 or TRBV12-4 and TRBJ2-2; 10 nucleotides align to TRBD1. As DNA, the CDR3 is TGTGCCAGCAGCCCCGACAGGGGGCCGAACACCGGGGAGCTGTTTTTT. The encoded protein is CASSPDRGPNTGELFF.